The clone carrying this T cell receptor beta chain was seen a few times. The antigen remains unidentified. A junction boundary mismatches the germline segment, possibly from a read error. This sample is drawn from a study of molecular identifiers for immune sequencing clone quantification. Study-wide findings and caveats: Investigators reportedly could detect spiked Jurkat TCR RNA from one cell among 950,000 or so naive cells.

TCRdb processed the PCR reads anew with MiXCR; each CDR3 protein has one entry. The sample holds around 460,000 distinct CDR3 sequences; roughly 24% are singletons and the top ten take approximately 0.76%. The clonotype comes from a human donor in good health. Some libraries in this study had Jurkat cell RNA spiked in. What was sequenced was naive CD8+ T cells from blood, with Jurkat cell RNA spiked in. Regarding subset: FACS-sorted CD8+CD4-CCR7+CD45RA+ naive T cells.

The CDR3, as DNA: TGTGCTAGCAGCTTGGGGGAGAACTACGAGCAGTACTTC. Protein sequence: CASSLGENYEQYF. J is TRBJ2-7 and V is TRBV7-7, with D perhaps matching TRBD1 or TRBD2 (5 bases each). The germline gives CDR1 SSHAT, CDR2 FNYEAQ (reference sequence). This CDR3 is built from 13 residues.